The entry below gives a single TCR beta chain sequence along with its context. Each donor had about 9.6 milliliters of peripheral blood drawn. Each sample had at least 6.5 million PBMCs isolated. Per germline, CDR1 MRHNA and CDR2 SNTAGT. Trimming at V came to 6 bases and at J to 6 bases, leaving 5 bases not matched to a gene. CDR3 length: 14 amino acids. This entry comes from a study of blood T cells in healthy people across ages. Together with a sample-barcoded 5' primer, a J-beta primer mix was included in a second PCR lasting roughly 6 to 12 cycles. TCRdb independently ran MiXCR on the 5' RACE reads; one entry per CDR3 protein. The sample has roughly 2 million distinct CDR3 sequences; less than 50% are singletons.

This chain joins TRBV6-4 and TRBJ2-2, with 9 bases fitting TRBD1. The sample was blood. The receptor was isolated from a woman in her thirties or forties in good health. The CDR3 is CASRQTGGPGELFF. In DNA form, the CDR3 reads TGTGCCAGCAGACAAACAGGGGGCCCCGGGGAGCTGTTTTTT.